This TCR beta chain was sequenced in a study of OX40 agonist ivuxolimab in advanced cancers. Looking at the study overall: Participants averaged about 60 years of age (range 23 to 79) and were about 85% male.

The data were produced by immunoSEQ multiplex PCR, yet TCRdb's version contains in-frame clones alone and is incomplete. The data hold about 29,000 clones, with approximately 85% observed a single time. Between the trimmed V and J ends, which lost 1 base and 0 bases, there was a span of 7 bases. CDR3 length: 15 amino acids. Germline values: CDR1 LNHNV, CDR2 YYDKDF (reference sequence). The genes are TRBV15 and TRBJ1-5; D not certain. The receptor's source is an adult with an advanced solid tumor such as melanoma, head and neck, liver or kidney cancer. Sequences were derived from CD4+ or CD8+ T cells sorted from blood, sampled in a trial of the OX40 agonist ivuxolimab. The CDR3 loop is CATSRVRYSNQPQHF. The CDR3 region has the DNA TGTGCCACCAGCAGAGTTCGGTATAGCAATCAGCCCCAGCATTTT.